This is a list of T cell receptor beta chains from one sample in a study of CD8 T cells in Susac syndrome. TCRdb itself ran the immunoSEQ multiplex PCR reads through MiXCR, one entry per CDR3 protein. The sample records about 240,000 distinct CDR3 sequences, about 95% being singletons. Material for sequencing was CD4+ T cells from PBMCs. All receptors derive from a human donor with Susac syndrome. The CDR3 runs from the conserved cysteine through the conserved F or W. A D gene is named only where the DNA matches it firmly. Clone size is given for some rows only: seen once, a few or many times, or a class if the clone is expanded.

d_call clone_size j_call v_call cdr3_nt cdr3_aa
. . TRBJ2-6 TRBV29-1 TGCAGCGTTGAAGCGAGCTCTGGGGCCAACGTCCTGACTTTC CSVEASSGANVLTF
. . TRBJ2-1 TRBV4-1 TGCGCCAGCAGCCAAGGGTTGAGCGGAAGATCCCCCTACAATGAGCAGTTCTTC CASSQGLSGRSPYNEQFF
TRBD1 . TRBJ1-5 TRBV18 TGTGCCAGCTCACCACCCGGGACAGGGATCAATCAGCCCCAGCATTTT CASSPPGTGINQPQHF
TRBD2 . TRBJ2-1 TRBV28 TGTGCCAGTAGATCCGGGACTAGCTTGAATGAGCAGTTCTTC CASRSGTSLNEQFF
TRBD2 . TRBJ2-1 TRBV5-1 TGCGCCAGCAGCTTGGTTTCCCTAGCGGGAGGACCCAATTACAATGAGCAGTTCTTC CASSLVSLAGGPNYNEQFF
. once TRBJ2-7 TRBV18 TGTGCCAGCTCACCAAGGACTGGCCTTAACTACGAGCAGTACTTC CASSPRTGLNYEQYF
. . TRBJ2-5 TRBV30 TGTGCCTGGAGAAGAGCGGGTAAAGAGACCCAGTACTTC CAWRRAGKETQYF
. . TRBJ1-1 TRBV29-1 TGCAGCGCCAAGAGGACGGACTATGAAGCTTTCTTT CSAKRTDYEAFF
TRBD2 . TRBJ2-3 TRBV7-2 TGTGCCAGCAGCTCTAGCGGGAGGGACACAGATACGCAGTATTTT CASSSSGRDTDTQYF
. . TRBJ2-7 TRBV6-1 TGTGCCAGCAGTGAAGAGGTAGTGAGTTCCCAGTACTTC CASSEEVVSSQYF
. . TRBJ2-7 TRBV15 TGTGCCACCAGCACTTCGTATTCCCAATTTTACGAGCAGTACTTC CATSTSYSQFYEQYF
. . TRBJ2-1 TRBV5-6 TGTGCCAGCAGCAGGGACGCGAGCTCCTACAATGAGCAGTTCTTC CASSRDASSYNEQFF
TRBD1 . TRBJ2-5 TRBV10-3 TGTGCCACCGAGACAGGGGAGACCCAGTACTTC CATETGETQYF
TRBD1 . TRBJ1-5 TRBV15 TGTGCCACCAGCGTATCAGGGGGTGGCAATCAGCCCCAGCATTTT CATSVSGGGNQPQHF
. . TRBJ2-1 TRBV29-1 TGCAGCGTTGAAGGTCAGGGTAAGGTTTATGAGCAGTTCTTC CSVEGQGKVYEQFF
TRBD2 . TRBJ2-2 TRBV11-2 TGTGCCAGCGGCAGGACTAGCGGGAGGGTCGGGGAGCTGTTTTTT CASGRTSGRVGELFF
. . TRBJ1-1 TRBV15 TGTGCCACCAGCAATTCTGGGTCCACTGAAGCTTTCTTT CATSNSGSTEAFF
. . TRBJ2-3 TRBV2 TGTGCCAGCAGTGAACGTGGAAACCCCACAGATACGCAGTATTTT CASSERGNPTDTQYF
. . TRBJ2-7 TRBV29-1 TGCAGCGTGGAGGACAGTACCTCTGACGAGCAGTACTTC CSVEDSTSDEQYF
. . TRBJ1-2 TRBV29-1 TGCAGCGTTATGTTGGACCACCGCGTAGGCTACACCTTC CSVMLDHRVGYTF
. . TRBJ1-2 TRBV27 TGTGCCAGCAGTTTCCACAGTCACTATGGCTACACCTTC CASSFHSHYGYTF
TRBD1 . TRBJ2-5 TRBV29-1 TGCAGCGTTGAAGATCCAACAGGGGGCTACCAAGAGACCCAGTACTTC CSVEDPTGGYQETQYF
TRBD1 . TRBJ1-2 TRBV5-4 TGTGCCAGCACCCCCGGGACAGGGGTAGACTATGGCTACACCTTC CASTPGTGVDYGYTF
TRBD2 . TRBJ2-1 TRBV28 TGTGCCAGCAGTTGGGCTAGCGGGAGGGCCAGGGCCTACAATGAGCAGTTCTTC CASSWASGRARAYNEQFF
TRBD2 . TRBJ2-7 TRBV20-1 TGCAGTGCCCGGGACTATCCCTACGAGCAGTACTTC CSARDYPYEQYF
. . TRBJ2-7 TRBV18 TGTGCCAGCTCACCACCTCAGGCCGGGCAACTCGAGCAGTACTTC CASSPPQAGQLEQYF
TRBD1 . TRBJ1-4 TRBV25-1 TGTGCCAGCAGTGAGACAGGGAGATCTGCCGAAAAACTGTTTTTT CASSETGRSAEKLFF
. . TRBJ2-5 TRBV9 TGTGCCAGCAGCGTAGCTCAGGGGCCTCAGGAGACCCAGTACTTC CASSVAQGPQETQYF
TRBD2 . TRBJ2-7 TRBV6-5 TGTGCCAGCAGTTACCTAGCGGCAGGGAAATACTACGAGCAGTACTTC CASSYLAAGKYYEQYF
TRBD1 . TRBJ1-2 TRBV9 TGTGCCAGCAGCGTAGACAGGGGTCTGCTCTATGGCTACACCTTC CASSVDRGLLYGYTF
. . TRBJ1-2 TRBV20-1 TGCAGTGCTACCCCTGACAGGAGTAACTATGGCTACACCTTC CSATPDRSNYGYTF
. few TRBJ2-3 TRBV7-3 TGTGCCAGCAGCCCGACTAGCACAGATACGCAGTATTTT CASSPTSTDTQYF
. . TRBJ2-7 TRBV7-8 TGTGCCAGCAGCTTCAGACAGGGACGGACTAGCTACGAGCAGTACTTC CASSFRQGRTSYEQYF
TRBD1 . TRBJ1-5 TRBV7-8 TGTGCCAGCAGCTCCTCGGACAGGGGTGGCAATCAGCCCCAGCATTTT CASSSSDRGGNQPQHF